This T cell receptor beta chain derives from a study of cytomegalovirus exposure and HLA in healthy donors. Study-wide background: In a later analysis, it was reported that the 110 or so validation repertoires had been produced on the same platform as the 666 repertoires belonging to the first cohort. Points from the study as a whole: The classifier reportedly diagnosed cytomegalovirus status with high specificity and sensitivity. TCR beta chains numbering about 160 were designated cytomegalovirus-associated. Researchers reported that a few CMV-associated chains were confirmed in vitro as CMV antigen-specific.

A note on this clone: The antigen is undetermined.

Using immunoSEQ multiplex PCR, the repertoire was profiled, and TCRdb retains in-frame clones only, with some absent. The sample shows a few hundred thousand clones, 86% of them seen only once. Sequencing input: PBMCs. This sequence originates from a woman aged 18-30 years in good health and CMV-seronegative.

In DNA form, the CDR3 reads TGTGCCAGCAGCCACTCAGGCGCGGGGGCTTTCAATGAGCAGTTCTTC. It encodes CASSHSGAGAFNEQFF. The V call is TRBV14, the J call TRBJ2-1, with D possibly being TRBD2 (7 bases). This CDR3 contains 16 residues. Per the germline V gene, CDR1 is SGHDN and CDR2 is FVKESK. V lost 3 bases, J lost 6 bases, and 18 bases lay in between.